This is a list of T cell receptor beta chains from one sample in a study of glioma-infiltrating T cells after dendritic cell vaccination. The protocol was immunoSEQ multiplex PCR, while the TCRdb copy is restricted to in-frame clones and leaves out a portion. This sample has more than 20,000 clones, with 70% to 80% found just once. Sequencing was performed on blood, taken before dendritic cell vaccination. Every receptor here comes from a human donor with glioblastoma. CDR3s include the opening cysteine and the closing phenylalanine or tryptophan. A D gene is named only where the DNA matches it firmly. Expanded clones get a size class; other rows say once, few or many, or leave the size out.

>TRBV7-3|NA|NA|TRBJ2-5
CASSLRGDSTTQYF
TGTGCCAGCAGCTTAAGGGGGGACTCGACCACCCAGTACTTC
>TRBV14|NA|NA|TRBJ2-3
CASSQTSQGGTDTQYF
TGTGCCAGCAGCCAAACGTCCCAAGGGGGCACAGATACGCAGTATTTT
>TRBV7-8|once|NA|TRBJ1-5
CASSVGQSNQPQHF
TGTGCCAGCAGCGTAGGACAAAGCAATCAGCCCCAGCATTTT
>TRBV7-9|NA|NA|TRBJ1-2
CASSLGQWDGYTF
TGTGCCAGCAGCTTAGGACAATGGGATGGCTACACCTTC
>TRBV7-3|NA|NA|TRBJ1-1
CASSLTSGGGTEAFF
TGTGCCAGCAGCTTAACCTCCGGGGGAGGCACTGAAGCTTTCTTT
>TRBV5-4|few|NA|TRBJ2-1
CASSPWAGNNEQFF
TGTGCCAGCAGCCCCTGGGCGGGTAATAATGAGCAGTTCTTC
>TRBV27|NA|TRBD2|TRBJ2-5
CASSLGTSRETQYF
TGTGCCAGCAGTCTAGGGACTAGCCGCGAGACCCAGTACTTC
>TRBV5-1|NA|TRBD1|TRBJ1-1
CASSLAAGGIEAFF
TGCGCCAGCAGCTTGGCGGCAGGGGGGATTGAAGCTTTCTTT
>TRBV28|few|TRBD2|TRBJ2-1
CASSSGLAGDEQFF
TGTGCCAGCAGTTCAGGGCTAGCGGGAGATGAGCAGTTCTTC
>TRBV19|NA|NA|TRBJ1-2
CASSRSNSGGYTF
TGTGCCAGTAGTAGATCTAACAGTGGTGGCTACACCTTC
>TRBV6-6|few|NA|TRBJ1-4
CASRQFATNEKLFF
TGTGCCAGCAGGCAGTTTGCAACTAATGAAAAACTGTTTTTT
>TRBV15|NA|NA|TRBJ1-2
CATSRGYKGDYGYTF
TGTGCCACCAGCAGAGGGTATAAGGGGGACTATGGCTACACCTTC
>TRBV11-2|NA|TRBD2|TRBJ2-1
CASSLAATSGRAGEQFF
TGTGCCAGCAGCTTAGCCGCGACTAGCGGGAGGGCCGGTGAGCAGTTCTTC
>TRBV10-3|NA|NA|TRBJ1-2
CAISDREGYGYTF
TGTGCCATCAGTGACAGGGAAGGATATGGCTACACCTTC
>TRBV2|NA|NA|TRBJ2-1
CASPRGGGPLNEQFF
TGTGCCAGCCCCCGAGGGGGAGGGCCCTTAAATGAGCAGTTCTTC
>TRBV28|NA|NA|TRBJ2-7
CASSPLQKSSYEQYF
TGTGCCAGCAGCCCTTTACAGAAATCCTCCTACGAGCAGTACTTC
>TRBV4-3|NA|TRBD2|TRBJ2-7
CASSQDVLAGGSEQYF
TGCGCCAGCAGCCAAGATGTCCTAGCGGGAGGTAGCGAGCAGTACTTC
>TRBV30|NA|NA|TRBJ1-2
CAWSVDSYGYTF
TGTGCCTGGAGTGTCGACTCCTATGGCTACACCTTC
>TRBV30|few|TRBD1|TRBJ1-1
CAWRQGARAFF
TGTGCCTGGAGACAGGGGGCGAGGGCTTTCTTT
>TRBV28|NA|NA|TRBJ1-1
CASSLWGRVNTEAFF
TGTGCCAGCAGTTTATGGGGGAGAGTGAACACTGAAGCTTTCTTT
>TRBV6-1|NA|NA|TRBJ1-2
CASGGDLNYGYTF
TGTGCCAGCGGCGGGGATTTAAACTATGGCTACACCTTC
>TRBV29-1|NA|NA|TRBJ1-2
CSARTEIYGYTF
TGCAGCGCTCGGACAGAGATCTATGGCTACACCTTC
>TRBV19|NA|NA|TRBJ2-3
CASSGSGTDTQYF
TGTGCCAGTAGCGGGAGTGGCACAGATACGCAGTATTTT
>TRBV19|NA|NA|TRBJ2-1
CASSLQLYNEQFF
TGTGCCAGTAGTTTACAGCTCTACAATGAGCAGTTCTTC
>TRBV19|NA|TRBD1|TRBJ1-2
CASIPWQGGGGYTF
TGTGCCAGTATCCCGTGGCAGGGGGGCGGTGGCTACACCTTC
>TRBV5-1|NA|TRBD2|TRBJ2-7
CASSIRLADYEQYF
TGCGCCAGCAGCATCAGACTAGCGGACTACGAGCAGTACTTC
>TRBV4-2|NA|TRBD2|TRBJ2-3
CASSQELAGTTDTQYF
TGTGCCAGCAGCCAAGAACTAGCGGGGACCACAGATACGCAGTATTTT
>TRBV9|NA|NA|TRBJ1-4
CASSVKERSDEKLFF
TGTGCCAGCAGCGTAAAGGAGAGGTCCGATGAAAAACTGTTTTTT
>TRBV5-8|NA|NA|TRBJ2-7
CASSLSWAGIPYEQYF
TGTGCCAGCAGCTTGTCGTGGGCAGGGATCCCCTACGAGCAGTACTTC
>TRBV9|NA|NA|TRBJ2-1
CASSVELAYDNEQFF
TGTGCCAGCAGCGTAGAACTAGCATACGACAATGAGCAGTTCTTC
>TRBV9|NA|TRBD1|TRBJ2-3
CASSEWTGGDTQYF
TGTGCCAGCAGCGAGTGGACAGGGGGTGATACGCAGTATTTT
>TRBV2|NA|TRBD2|TRBJ2-3
CASNSGRANTDTQYF
TGTGCCAGCAATAGCGGGAGGGCCAACACAGATACGCAGTATTTT
>TRBV27|NA|TRBD2|TRBJ2-1
CASSRLGGRPPEQFF
TGTGCCAGCAGTCGACTTGGCGGGAGGCCCCCTGAGCAGTTCTTC
>TRBV5-5|few|TRBD1|TRBJ1-2
CASSFEQGNSGYTF
TGTGCCAGCAGCTTTGAACAGGGGAATAGTGGCTACACCTTC
>TRBV9|NA|TRBD2|TRBJ2-7
CASSYSGTTSYEQYF
TGTGCCAGCAGTTATAGCGGGACTACCTCCTACGAGCAGTACTTC
>TRBV5-6|NA|TRBD1|TRBJ2-3
CASSPGRQGATDTQYF
TGTGCCAGCAGCCCCGGGCGGCAGGGGGCAACAGATACGCAGTATTTT
>TRBV6-1|NA|NA|TRBJ2-7
CASSVWGLFSYEQYF
TGTGCCAGCAGTGTTTGGGGACTCTTCTCCTACGAGCAGTACTTC
>TRBV6-1|NA|TRBD1|TRBJ1-4
CASSPGQTTNEKLFF
TGTGCCAGCAGCCCGGGACAGACAACTAATGAAAAACTGTTTTTT
>TRBV5-1|NA|NA|TRBJ1-2
CASSLGRGQQGYTF
TGCGCCAGCAGCTTGGGCAGGGGACAACAGGGCTACACCTTC
>TRBV30|NA|NA|TRBJ2-7
CAWSAQGFEQYF
TGTGCCTGGAGTGCGCAGGGGTTCGAGCAGTACTTC
>TRBV18|NA|NA|TRBJ2-7
CASSPARDVLYEQYF
TGTGCCAGCTCACCTGCCCGGGATGTGTTGTACGAGCAGTACTTC
>TRBV6-1|NA|TRBD2|TRBJ2-5
CASSEGGGKETQYF
TGTGCCAGCAGTGAAGGCGGGGGGAAAGAGACCCAGTACTTC
>TRBV6-6|NA|NA|TRBJ2-5
CASSYSGETQYF
TGTGCCAGCAGTTACTCGGGAGAGACCCAGTACTTC
>TRBV27|NA|TRBD1|TRBJ2-1
CASSPQTTGPSSYNEQFF
TGTGCCAGCAGTCCTCAAACGACAGGGCCGAGCTCCTACAATGAGCAGTTCTTC
>TRBV7-9|NA|NA|TRBJ1-4
CASSLESRREKLFF
TGTGCCAGCAGCTTGGAATCCCGGAGGGAAAAACTGTTTTTT
>TRBV7-9|NA|TRBD1|TRBJ1-4
CASSFPGQAFEKLFF
TGTGCCAGCAGCTTCCCGGGACAGGCATTTGAAAAACTGTTTTTT
>TRBV7-7|NA|NA|TRBJ2-5
CASSEQGFETQYF
TGTGCCAGCAGCGAACAGGGATTCGAGACCCAGTACTTC
>TRBV7-6|NA|TRBD1|TRBJ1-2
CASSPGTASYGYTF
TGTGCCAGCAGCCCCGGGACAGCTAGCTATGGCTACACCTTC
>TRBV30|NA|NA|TRBJ1-2
CAWRQEYGYTF
TGTGCCTGGAGACAGGAATATGGCTACACCTTC
>TRBV2|NA|TRBD2|TRBJ2-2
CASSESGRGTGELFF
TGTGCCAGCAGTGAGAGCGGGAGGGGCACCGGGGAGCTGTTTTTT
>TRBV19|NA|NA|TRBJ1-1
CASSISSQGKAFF
TGTGCCAGTAGTATTTCGTCGCAGGGTAAAGCTTTCTTT
>TRBV5-4|NA|TRBD1|TRBJ1-2
CASSPDRAYGYTF
TGTGCCAGCAGCCCGGACAGGGCCTATGGCTACACCTTC
>TRBV2|NA|NA|TRBJ2-5
CASTPNTQETQYF
TGTGCCAGCACTCCGAACACACAAGAGACCCAGTACTTC
>TRBV27|few|NA|TRBJ2-3
CASSPSTDTQYF
TGTGCCAGCAGCCCTAGCACAGATACGCAGTATTTT